The source of this TCR beta chain is a study of blood T cell repertoires in COVID-19. In its sample, this clone was seen a few times. This CDR3 has 13 residues. Deletions cut 6 bases from V and 1 base from J, with 9 bases between. From germline, CDR1 is MNHEY and CDR2 SVGAGI. This table comes from immunoSEQ multiplex PCR, and its TCRdb copy is limited to in-frame clones, with some not included. The sample consists of around 300,000 clones, approximately 85% of them appearing once. This clonotype originated in a woman aged 65 to 85 with acute or convalescent COVID-19. This chain connects TRBV6-5 to TRBJ1-1, with D perhaps matching TRBD1 (5 bases). Sequencing was performed on peripheral blood. CDR3 nucleotides: TGTGCCAGCAGCTCTACAGGGAACACTGAAGCTTTCTTT. As protein: CASSSTGNTEAFF.